This TCR beta chain was recovered during a study of CD8+ T cells in alopecia areata. Treatment meaning: oral pan-JAK inhibitor, 5-10 mg twice daily. Once RNA had been extracted, it was reverse transcribed into cDNA to act as the sequencing template. Assay: immunoSEQ multiplex PCR; the TCRdb copy retains only in-frame clones and omits some. The sample holds 100,000 or so clones, about 61% seen once. CDR3 length equals 15 residues. Trimming took off 7 bases at V and 3 bases at J, with 21 bases between the two ends. CDR1 is SQVTM and CDR2 is ANQGSEA in the germline V gene. This clone was picked up a small number of times.

The V call is TRBV29-1, the J call TRBJ1-1; weak D call: TRBD1 (6 bases). This TCR derives from a human donor with alopecia areata. The source was CD8+ T cells sorted from blood, collected between weeks 55 and 65, from a patient treated with tofacitinib. CDR3 DNA sequence: TGCAGCGGTAAAGGCCACAGGGAAAGGGACACTGAAGCTTTCTTT. Encoded protein: CSGKGHRERDTEAFF.